These 23 T cell receptor beta chains were all obtained from the same sample, sequenced in a study of cytomegalovirus exposure and HLA in healthy donors. Assay used: immunoSEQ multiplex PCR; TCRdb lists only in-frame clones, some missing. The sample has roughly 330,000 clones, roughly 87% seen once. Material for sequencing was PBMCs. These receptor sequences come from a woman in her 30s in good health and CMV-seropositive.

The chain carries TRBV7-3 and TRBJ1-2; no clear D gene. The CDR3 is 13 amino acids. V was pared by 0 bases and J by 8 bases, with 10 bases between. Germline V lookup: CDR1 SGHTA, CDR2 FQGTGA. CDR3 amino acids: CASSLTKGRGYTF. CDR3 sequence (DNA): TGTGCCAGCAGCTTAACGAAAGGCAGGGGCTACACCTTC.

The genes are TRBV2 and TRBJ2-2; D gene ambiguous. The germline gives CDR1 SNHLY, CDR2 FYNNEI. The CDR3 consists of 14 residues. V gave up 5 bases and J gave up 4 bases, with 11 bases separating them. The CDR3 sequence is CASSPSPVTGELFF. In nucleotides, the CDR3 is TGTGCCAGCAGTCCCTCCCCCGTCACCGGGGAGCTGTTTTTT.

The chain joins TRBV6-1 to TRBJ2-7; TRBD2 aligns across 10 bases. The V gene's germline CDR1 is MNHNS and CDR2 SASEGT. V lost 8 bases to trimming and J lost 5 bases; unmatched junction nucleotides: 9. CDR3 length: 14 residues. CDR3 coding DNA: TGTGCCAGCGGGCCCGGGACTAGCGTCAACGAGCAGTACTTC. It translates to CASGPGTSVNEQYF.

The CDR3 sequence: CASSSMSGSTGNSYEQYF. DNA of the CDR3: TGCGCCAGCAGCTCAATGTCGGGAAGTACAGGTAACTCCTACGAGCAGTACTTC. The chain carries TRBV5-1 and TRBJ2-7; D is perhaps TRBD1 or TRBD2 (5 bases each). The germline V gene encodes CDR1 SGHRS and CDR2 YFSETQ. The CDR3 consists of 18 residues. V lost 3 bases to trimming and J lost 0 bases, with 22 bases between them.

This chain uses TRBV5-1 with TRBJ1-2, with TRBD1 matching 9 bases. Germline loops: CDR1 SGHRS, CDR2 YFSETQ. This CDR3 comprises 15 residues. V was clipped by 1 base and J by 6 bases; unmatched bases: 7. Here the CDR3 reads CASSLRGQGIDGYTF. The CDR3 DNA reads as TGCGCCAGCAGCTTGAGAGGACAGGGGATCGATGGCTACACCTTC.

The CDR3 bases are TGCGCCAGCAGTGAGTCGGAGGGACAGAAGACTAATTCACCCCTCCACTTT. Protein: CASSESEGQKTNSPLHF. V is TRBV10-1 and J is TRBJ1-6, with 7 bases matching TRBD1. V was clipped by 0 bases and J by 6 bases; unmatched bases: 8. The CDR3 length is 17 residues. Germline lookup yields CDR1 WNHNN and CDR2 SYGVQD (reference sequence).

This CDR3 is CASSEEVTGELFF. The CDR3 region has the DNA TGTGCCAGCAGCGAGGAAGTCACCGGGGAGCTGTTTTTT. The chain employs TRBV7-7 and TRBJ2-2; D gene ambiguous. The CDR3 is 13 amino acids. Per the germline V gene, CDR1 is SSHAT and CDR2 is FNYEAQ (reference sequence). Trimming shortened V by 5 bases and J by 4 bases, and 8 bases separated the two germline ends.

CDR3 sequence: CASGTQPNTGELFF. Written as DNA, the CDR3 is TGTGCCAGCGGTACACAGCCAAACACCGGGGAGCTGTTTTTT. J is TRBJ2-2 and V is TRBV9; no reliable D call. Germline V CDR1 and CDR2: SGDLS, YYNGEE. This CDR3 region has 14 residues. The V and J ends lost 7 bases and 2 bases respectively, with 12 bases between them.

The J gene is TRBJ2-7, the V gene TRBV9; D may be TRBD2 (5 bases). V gave up 1 base and J gave up 3 bases, with 11 bases separating them. Looked up from germline, CDR1 is SGDLS and CDR2 is YYNGEE. CDR3 length equals 14 residues. The CDR3: CASSVSGNNYEQYF. DNA for the CDR3: TGTGCCAGCAGCGTATCCGGGAATAACTACGAGCAGTACTTC.

The chain couples TRBV7-2 to TRBJ2-7; D call uncertain. This CDR3 region has 14 residues. In germline, CDR1 is SGHTA, CDR2 FQGNSA. The V gene lost 5 bases and the J gene lost 0 bases, with 11 bases spanning the gap. The CDR3 loop is CASSIGATSYEQYF. The CDR3 DNA is TGTGCCAGCAGCATAGGAGCAACCTCCTACGAGCAGTACTTC.

The chain couples TRBV19 to TRBJ2-7; D might be TRBD1 (6 bases). Germline CDR1 LNHDA, CDR2 SQIVND (reference sequence). V was shortened by 3 bases and J by 0 bases, with 24 bases between the two germline ends. This CDR3 has 19 residues. CDR3 sequence (DNA): TGTGCCAGTAGTATTAGGGTGTGGCTTTCCGGACAGAGCTCCTACGAGCAGTACTTC. This gives the protein CASSIRVWLSGQSSYEQYF.

The chain has TRBV6-4 and TRBJ2-1, with 7 bases that match TRBD2. V gave up 6 bases and J gave up 0 bases; unmatched junction bases: 8. CDR1 and CDR2 (germline): MRHNA, SNTAGT. This CDR3 region has 16 residues. CDR3 residues: CASSEQAGSSYNEQFF. CDR3 DNA: TGTGCCAGCAGCGAACAAGCGGGGAGCTCCTACAATGAGCAGTTCTTC.

The chain carries TRBV6-5 and TRBJ2-7, with D possibly being TRBD2 (7 bases). The CDR3 is 16 amino acids. V shed 0 bases and J shed 3 bases, with 15 bases lying between them. In germline, CDR1 is MNHEY, CDR2 SVGAGI. The CDR3 is CASSYSGGGAFYEQYF. As DNA, the CDR3 is TGTGCCAGCAGTTACTCGGGGGGGGGCGCTTTCTACGAGCAGTACTTC.

The V and J genes are TRBV2 and TRBJ2-3, with D tentatively TRBD2 (6 bases). CDR1 SNHLY and CDR2 FYNNEI come from the germline V gene. Trimming left V 9 bases short and J 1 base short, with 17 bases between. This CDR3 comprises 15 residues. CDR3 protein: CARGGVGGRTDTQYF. The CDR3 region has the DNA TGTGCCAGGGGGGGAGTTGGCGGTCGCACAGATACGCAGTATTTT.

This chain joins TRBV12-2 and TRBJ1-5. TRBV12-2 is annotated as a pseudogene. The CDR3 has 13 residues. The CDR3 here is CASRREGDQPQHF. In DNA form, the CDR3 reads TGTGCAAGCCGCCGTGAGGGAGATCAGCCCCAGCATTTT.

The chain uses TRBV4-3 and TRBJ2-5; D not resolved. The CDR3 has 15 residues. Germline-derived CDR1 and CDR2 are LGHNA and YSLEER. V lost 0 bases and J 1 base, leaving 9 bases between the germline ends. The CDR3, as DNA: TGCGCCAGCAGCCAAGATGTTTACAGCCAAGAGACCCAGTACTTC. It specifies CASSQDVYSQETQYF.

This clone was counted between two and nine times. The chain is built from TRBV30 and TRBJ1-2; D is uncertain. Trimming took 2 bases from V and 0 from J, leaving 4 bases between them. The germline V gene has CDR1 GTSNPN and CDR2 SVGIG (reference sequence). The CDR3 totals 12 residues. The CDR3 here is CAWSSANYGYTF. CDR3 coding DNA: TGTGCCTGGAGTTCAGCTAACTATGGCTACACCTTC. Using reference TRBV30 and TRBJ1-2 for the parts outside the CDR3, the full variable domain is SQTIHQWPATLVQPVGSPLSLECTVEGTSNPNLYWYRQAAGRGLQLLFYSVGIGQISSEVPQNLSASRPQDRQFILSSKKLLLSDSGFYLCAWSSANYGYTFGSGTRLTVV.

This chain connects TRBV5-4 to TRBJ2-7; 10 bases fit TRBD1. Trimming cost V 0 bases and J 5 bases; bases outside gene matches: 8. Looked up from germline, CDR1 is SGHNT and CDR2 is YYREEE (reference sequence). The CDR3 loop spans 16 amino acids. Here the CDR3 DNA reads TGTGCCAGCAGCTTGGCCCGAGGACAGGGGGTTAACGAGCAGTACTTC. Translation: CASSLARGQGVNEQYF.

The V gene is TRBV28, the J gene TRBJ2-7; no definite D call. The CDR3 runs to 14 residues. The germline V and J ends were trimmed by 7 bases and 2 bases, with 15 bases remaining between them. CDR1 and CDR2 from the germline V gene are MDHEN and SYDVKM. The CDR3 reads CASKPLDDTYEQYF. The CDR3 DNA reads TGTGCCAGCAAACCACTGGACGATACCTACGAGCAGTACTTC.

The rearrangement uses TRBV16 and TRBJ1-1; 8 positions match TRBD1. The CDR3 is 17 amino acids. V shed 5 bases, J shed 1 base, and the junction held 12 bases outside the gene matches. The germline V gene encodes CDR1 KGHSY and CDR2 FQNENV. CDR3 sequence (DNA): TGTGCCAGCAGCGAGGGACAGGCTTCCCGGGGGAACACTGAAGCTTTCTTT. The encoded protein is CASSEGQASRGNTEAFF.

This clone was detected only once. This chain joins TRBV7-3 and TRBJ2-7; TRBD2 aligns across 12 bases. Germline CDR1 is SGHTA and CDR2 is FQGTGA. This CDR3 has 15 residues. Trimming took 4 bases from V and 3 from J; bases not matched to a gene: 4. The CDR3 sequence is CASSSLAGGHYEQYF. As DNA, the CDR3 is TGTGCCAGCAGCTCACTAGCGGGGGGTCACTACGAGCAGTACTTC. Full variable domain (missing parts from reference TRBV7-3 and TRBJ2-7): GAGVSQTPSNKVTEKGKYVELRCDPISGHTALYWYRQSLGQGPEFLIYFQGTGAADDSGLPNDRFFAVRPEGSVSTLKIQRTERGDSAVYLCASSSLAGGHYEQYFGPGTRLTVT.

The rearrangement uses TRBV15 and TRBJ2-7; TRBD1 might be the D (5 bases). Germline V gene sequence: CDR1 LNHNV, CDR2 YYDKDF (reference sequence). The V gene lost 1 base and the J gene lost 7 bases, with 5 bases spanning the gap. The CDR3 has 11 residues. The CDR3 sequence is CATSRAGEQYF. CDR3 nucleotides: TGTGCCACCAGCAGAGCAGGGGAGCAGTACTTC.

V usage is TRBV25-1 and J usage is TRBJ2-7; 8 nucleotides agree with TRBD2. CDR1 and CDR2 (germline): MGHDK, SYGVNS. V trimming: 8 bases; J trimming: 4 bases; junction bases outside the gene matches: 10. CDR3 length: 14 amino acids. The CDR3 DNA reads TGTGCCAGCGCGATAGCGGGGCCTCTTTACGAGCAGTACTTC. It translates to CASAIAGPLYEQYF.